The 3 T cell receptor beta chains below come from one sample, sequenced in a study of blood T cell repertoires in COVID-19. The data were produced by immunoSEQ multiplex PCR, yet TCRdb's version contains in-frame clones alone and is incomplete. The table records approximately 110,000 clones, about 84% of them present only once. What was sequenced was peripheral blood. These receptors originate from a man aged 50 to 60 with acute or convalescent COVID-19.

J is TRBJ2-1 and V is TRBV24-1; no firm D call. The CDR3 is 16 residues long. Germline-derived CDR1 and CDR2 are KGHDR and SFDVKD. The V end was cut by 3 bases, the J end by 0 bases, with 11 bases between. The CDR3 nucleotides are TGTGCCACCAGTGATCCCGACATGAGCTCCTACAATGAGCAGTTCTTC. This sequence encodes CATSDPDMSSYNEQFF.

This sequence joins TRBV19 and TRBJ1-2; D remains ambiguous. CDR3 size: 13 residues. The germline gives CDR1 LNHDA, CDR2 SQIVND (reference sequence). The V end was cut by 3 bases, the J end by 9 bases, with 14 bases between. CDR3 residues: CASSMNEERSYTF. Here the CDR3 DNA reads TGTGCCAGTAGTATGAATGAGGAACGCAGCTACACCTTC. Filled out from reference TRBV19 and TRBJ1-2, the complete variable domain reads DGGITQSPKYLFRKEGQNVTLSCEQNLNHDAMYWYRQDPGQGLRLIYYSQIVNDFQKGDIAEGYSVSREKKESFPLTVTSAQKNPTAFYLCASSMNEERSYTFGSGTRLTVV.

The CDR3 DNA sequence: TGTGCCAGCAGCGGAGGATCCGGACAGGCCAACTATGGCTACACCTTC. This encodes CASSGGSGQANYGYTF. The chain couples TRBV5-4 to TRBJ1-2; TRBD1 aligns across 7 bases. Trimming took 4 bases from V and 2 from J; bases not matched to a gene: 11. The CDR3 has 16 amino acids. Germline V lookup: CDR1 SGHNT, CDR2 YYREEE (reference sequence).